This is a list of T cell receptor beta chains from one sample in a study of response to subunit inactivated influenza vaccine. TCRdb re-called the RT-PCR reads through MiXCR, storing one row per CDR3 protein. The sample lists about 780,000 distinct CDR3 sequences, 18% occurring once. Here the sequenced sample was PBMCs from blood, taken less than 6 days after vaccination. The receptors were sampled from a man aged 50-59 years who received an inactivated influenza vaccine. The conserved cysteine and the conserved F or W are not part of the CDR3 here.

j_gene: TRBJ2-7; v_gene: TRBV11-2; len: 13; CDR3aa: ASSLSNREAYEQY
j_gene: TRBJ2-7; v_gene: TRBV19; len: 14; CDR3aa: ASTPSVIAGAYEQY
j_gene: TRBJ1-6; v_gene: TRBV5-1; len: 12; CDR3aa: ASSGAEGESPLH
j_gene: TRBJ1-1; v_gene: TRBV4-2; len: 13; CDR3aa: ASSRRALDRAEAF
j_gene: TRBJ2-3; v_gene: TRBV15; len: 11; CDR3aa: ATSRPREDTQY
j_gene: TRBJ2-3; v_gene: TRBV20-1; len: 12; CDR3aa: SASSGSITDTQY
j_gene: TRBJ1-2; v_gene: TRBV6-1; len: 14; CDR3aa: ASSKLMTGGSYGYT
j_gene: TRBJ2-3; v_gene: TRBV5-1; len: 11; CDR3aa: ASSPAIADTQY
j_gene: TRBJ2-1; v_gene: TRBV4-2; len: 13; CDR3aa: ASSLGQAGGGEQF
j_gene: TRBJ2-1; v_gene: TRBV18; len: 15; CDR3aa: ASSPLPSSGSNNEQF
j_gene: TRBJ2-1; v_gene: TRBV7-9; len: 12; CDR3aa: ASSWTGASNEQF
j_gene: TRBJ2-1; v_gene: TRBV7-9; len: 12; CDR3aa: ASSLVNYHNEQF
j_gene: TRBJ2-1; v_gene: TRBV12-5; len: 11; CDR3aa: ASAGGVGYEQF
j_gene: TRBJ1-5; v_gene: TRBV4-2; len: 12; CDR3aa: ASSQEPGNQPQH
j_gene: TRBJ1-5; v_gene: TRBV6-5; len: 12; CDR3aa: ASSYRGGNQPQH
j_gene: TRBJ1-1; v_gene: TRBV7-2; len: 12; CDR3aa: ASSNPVIRWLAF
j_gene: TRBJ1-4; v_gene: TRBV7-6; len: 14; CDR3aa: ASSFGVGVTNEKLF
j_gene: TRBJ2-2; v_gene: TRBV6-1; len: 12; CDR3aa: ASSTDPVMRELF
j_gene: TRBJ2-7; v_gene: TRBV29-1; len: 12; CDR3aa: SVGEAGGFYEQY
j_gene: TRBJ2-2; v_gene: TRBV29-1; len: 12; CDR3aa: SVGDRVNTGELF
j_gene: TRBJ2-5; v_gene: TRBV19; len: 12; CDR3aa: ASSIGGSGETQY
j_gene: TRBJ2-3; v_gene: TRBV14; len: 14; CDR3aa: ASSPLRDTPTDTQY
j_gene: TRBJ1-1; v_gene: TRBV27; len: 11; CDR3aa: ASSPREGGEAF
j_gene: TRBJ2-1; v_gene: TRBV7-2; len: 12; CDR3aa: ASNKRGGYNEQF
j_gene: TRBJ2-1; v_gene: TRBV20-1; len: 16; CDR3aa: SARDLAGGRDSYNEQF
j_gene: TRBJ2-3; v_gene: TRBV12-3/TRBV12-4; len: 13; CDR3aa: ASSGLAGGRDTQY